This TCR beta chain was captured by sequencing in a study of response to subunit inactivated influenza vaccine. Overall study findings and caveats: Only a handful of new T cells, the authors suggested, are recruited with each seasonal influenza vaccination.

In TCRdb, the RT-PCR reads were re-called with MiXCR into one record per CDR3 protein. The data hold hundreds of thousands of distinct CDR3 sequences, with around 13% observed a single time. Germline CDR1 is MNHEY and CDR2 is SVGEGT. The CDR3 consists of 14 residues. Trimming left V 3 bases short and J 5 bases short, with 13 bases between. This clonotype showed up just a few times. The antigen is undetermined. Sequencing used PBMCs from blood, obtained around 15 days before vaccination. The receptor was derived from a man aged 50 to 59 who received an inactivated influenza vaccine. The gene calls are TRBV6-2 or TRBV6-3 and TRBJ2-5, with a possible D match to TRBD2 (6 bases). The CDR3 region has the DNA TGTGCCAGCAGTTATCGGGCGGAGGGGGAGACCCAGTACTTC. Translating it yields CASSYRAEGETQYF.